The 27 T cell receptor beta chains below all came from one sample that was sequenced in a study of blood T cell repertoires in COVID-19. This table comes from immunoSEQ multiplex PCR, and its TCRdb copy is limited to in-frame clones, with some not included. The sample includes some 270,000 clones, 89% seen only once; the top ten take 1.5% to 2%. The sample comprised PBMCs or T cells enriched from blood (not recorded which). The receptors come from a middle-aged woman who had recovered from COVID-19.

This clone was detected a few times. The V and J genes are TRBV6-5 and TRBJ1-5; 10 bases agree with TRBD1. Trimming took 10 bases from V and 8 from J; bases not matched to a gene: 5. The CDR3 is made up of 12 amino acids. Germline-derived CDR1 and CDR2 are MNHEY and SVGAGI. The DNA of the CDR3 is TGTGCCACCGGGACAGGGGCCGAGCCCCAGCATTTT. Its protein is CATGTGAEPQHF.

This chain links TRBV20-1 with TRBJ1-1; TRBD1 is a possible D gene (5 bases). Looked up from germline, CDR1 is DFQATT and CDR2 is SNEGSKA (reference sequence). CDR3 length: 11 residues. V lost 8 bases to trimming and J lost 6 bases, with 13 bases between them. The CDR3 loop is CSCRTGAEAFF. In DNA form, the CDR3 reads TGCAGTTGCAGAACGGGGGCTGAAGCTTTCTTT.

The rearrangement uses TRBV30 and TRBJ1-2, with 7 bases matching TRBD1. Germline-derived CDR1 and CDR2 are GTSNPN and SVGIG (reference sequence). The CDR3 covers 15 residues. V dropped 2 bases and J dropped 2; count of bases not matched to a gene: 8. The DNA of the CDR3 is TGTGCCTGGAGTCCGAGAAGACAGGGAAACTATGGCTACACCTTC. Translation: CAWSPRRQGNYGYTF.

This rearrangement joins TRBV2 to TRBJ1-4; TRBD1 matches 9 bases. The CDR3 is made up of 14 amino acids. Germline CDR1 reads SNHLY; CDR2 reads FYNNEI. V dropped 4 bases and J dropped 8; count of bases not matched to a gene: 5. As DNA, the CDR3 is TGTGCCAGCAGTGCAGACAGGGGGTACGAAAAACTGTTTTTT. It translates to CASSADRGYEKLFF.

Comment on this clone: The same CDR3 is also encoded by other DNA sequences in this sample. CDR3 DNA sequence: TGTGCCAGCAGTTACCAGCGTAATCAGCCCCAGCATTTT. This sequence encodes CASSYQRNQPQHF. The V call is TRBV6-5, the J call TRBJ1-5; D is unclear. Germline V gives CDR1 MNHEY, CDR2 SVGAGI. The V end lost 2 bases, the J end lost 4 bases, and 6 bases lay between the germline ends. The CDR3 spans 13 residues.

This chain links TRBV5-1 with TRBJ2-5; TRBD1 matches at 8 bases. Germline loops: CDR1 SGHRS, CDR2 YFSETQ. The CDR3 is 14 amino acids. Trimming cost V 2 bases and J 5 bases; bases outside gene matches: 5. The CDR3 DNA is TGCGCCAGCAGCTTACAGGGGGTCGGGGAGACCCAGTACTTC. Translating gives CASSLQGVGETQYF.

The V call is TRBV5-8, the J call TRBJ1-2; D is unresolved. Trimming stripped 1 base from V and 4 bases from J, with 8 bases between. The CDR3 has 13 residues. Germline V gene lookup returns CDR1 SGHTS and CDR2 YDEGEE. The CDR3 spells CASSLQFSYGYTF. The CDR3 DNA reads TGTGCCAGCAGCTTGCAGTTTTCCTATGGCTACACCTTC.

The J gene is TRBJ1-5, the V gene TRBV6-2 or TRBV6-3, with 7 bases matching TRBD1. CDR3 size: 17 residues. CDR1 and CDR2 (germline): MNHEY, SVGEGT. Trimming cost V 5 bases and J 5 bases; bases outside gene matches: 15. The CDR3 DNA follows: TGTGCCAGCAGTCACCGGACAGGTCAACCCAGGGATCAGCCCCAGCATTTT. Translated: CASSHRTGQPRDQPQHF.

CDR3 sequence reads: CASSREMGHGSYGYTF. CDR3 nucleotide sequence: TGTGCCAGCTCACGCGAGATGGGACACGGCAGCTATGGCTACACCTTC. The chain joins TRBV18 to TRBJ1-2; a weak D match, TRBD1 (6 bases). The CDR3 has 16 amino acids. Germline values: CDR1 KGHSH, CDR2 LQKENI. Trimming cost V 4 bases and J 4 bases, with 19 bases left between them.

V usage is TRBV2 and J usage is TRBJ2-3; 11 bases are shared with TRBD2. Trimming at V came to 3 bases and at J to 5 bases, leaving 4 bases not matched to a gene. The CDR3 loop spans 15 amino acids. CDR1 is SNHLY and CDR2 is FYNNEI in the germline V gene. As DNA, the CDR3 is TGTGCCAGCAGTGAGGGTCTAGCGGGGGGAGATACGCAGTATTTT. Protein: CASSEGLAGGDTQYF.

This chain connects TRBV10-3 to TRBJ2-1, with 12 positions matching TRBD2. The CDR3 length is 15 residues. V lost 3 bases, J lost 9 bases, and 6 bases stayed unmatched. Germline lookup yields CDR1 ENHRY and CDR2 SYGVKD. CDR3 residues: CAISDLAGGPGEQFF. In DNA, the CDR3 is TGTGCCATCAGTGACCTAGCGGGGGGGCCGGGTGAGCAGTTCTTC.

V usage is TRBV30 and J usage is TRBJ1-6; a possible D gene is TRBD1 (6 bases). Per the germline V gene, CDR1 is GTSNPN and CDR2 is SVGIG (reference sequence). The CDR3 covers 15 residues. The V end lost 4 bases, the J end lost 11 bases, and 21 bases lay between the germline ends. CDR3 sequence reads: CAWTSQGRNGTPLHF. In DNA form, the CDR3 reads TGTGCCTGGACCTCGCAGGGGCGGAACGGGACACCCCTCCACTTT.

This rearrangement joins TRBV21-1 to TRBJ1-6; the table names TRBD1, a call not compared with the DNA. TRBV21-1 is flagged as a pseudogene. CDR3 length equals 16 residues. The CDR3 nucleotides are TGTGCCTCAAATCCGCCGTGGCAGGGCTCCTATTCACCCCTCCACTTT. Protein sequence: CASNPPWQGSYSPLHF.

In this sample, this clone turned up once. The genes are TRBV6-5 and TRBJ1-6, with TRBD1 identical over 9 bases. Germline assignment: CDR1 MNHEY and CDR2 SVGAGI. V gave up 6 bases and J gave up 10 bases; unmatched junction bases: 4. The CDR3 has 13 amino acids. The CDR3 spells CASRGQGQSPLHF. CDR3 nucleotide sequence: TGTGCCAGCAGGGGACAGGGCCAATCACCCCTCCACTTT.

The chain uses TRBV4-1 and TRBJ1-6, with D tentatively TRBD1 (6 bases). V gave up 5 bases and J gave up 7 bases, with 12 bases separating them. Germline CDR1 and CDR2: MGHRA and YSYEKL. The CDR3 loop spans 14 amino acids. CDR3 in DNA: TGCGCCAGCAGCATAATCGGACAGAATTCACCCCTCCACTTT. Translation gives CASSIIGQNSPLHF.

The genes are TRBV5-6 and TRBJ1-2, with 8 bases matching TRBD1. V was pared by 4 bases and J by 4 bases, with 6 bases of the junction left unmatched. Germline lookup yields CDR1 SGHDT and CDR2 YYEEEE. CDR3 length: 14 amino acids. The CDR3: CASSPPGGSYGYTF. DNA for the CDR3: TGTGCCAGCAGCCCCCCAGGGGGCAGCTATGGCTACACCTTC.

As for this clone: Within the sample, other DNA sequences also encode this same CDR3. The CDR3 reads CASSLDRNTEAFF. The CDR3, as DNA: TGTGCCAGCAGCCTAGACAGAAACACTGAAGCTTTCTTT. The chain has TRBV5-4 and TRBJ1-1; possibly TRBD1 for D (5 bases). Per the germline V gene, CDR1 is SGHNT and CDR2 is YYREEE (reference sequence). Trimming removed 4 bases at V and 2 bases at J, with 9 bases between. This CDR3 region has 13 residues.

This chain links TRBV19 with TRBJ1-4; D possibly corresponds to TRBD1 (6 bases). CDR3 size: 12 residues. Trimming removed 3 bases at V and 10 bases at J, with 9 bases between. CDR1 and CDR2 from the germline V gene are LNHDA and SQIVND (reference sequence). The CDR3: CASSMGAGKLFF. CDR3 nucleotide sequence: TGTGCCAGTAGTATGGGGGCGGGAAAACTGTTTTTT.

This chain connects TRBV24-1 to TRBJ2-5, with D perhaps matching TRBD2 (6 bases). The CDR3 consists of 15 residues. Trimming left V 0 bases short and J 4 bases short, with 11 bases between. Germline-derived CDR1 and CDR2 are KGHDR and SFDVKD. CDR3 in DNA: TGTGCCACCAGTGATTTGCGTGGCGGGGTAGAGACCCAGTACTTC. This translates into CATSDLRGGVETQYF.

The genes are TRBV28 and TRBJ2-7; perhaps TRBD2 as D (5 bases). The CDR3 has 14 amino acids. Trimming took off 6 bases at V and 0 bases at J, with 12 bases between the two ends. Germline assignment: CDR1 MDHEN and CDR2 SYDVKM. CDR3 amino acids: CASSRSGSSYEQYF. The CDR3 DNA reads TGTGCCAGCAGCCGCAGTGGGAGCTCCTACGAGCAGTACTTC.

V and J are TRBV7-2 and TRBJ1-1; weak D call: TRBD1 (5 bases). The germline gives CDR1 SGHTA, CDR2 FQGNSA. Trimming took off 5 bases at V and 3 bases at J, with 10 bases between the two ends. The CDR3 is 13 residues long. The CDR3 DNA reads TGTGCCAGCAGCCTACAGGCCTACACTGAAGCTTTCTTT. This codes for CASSLQAYTEAFF.

This chain uses TRBV9 with TRBJ1-3; no clear D. There are 15 residues in the CDR3. Germline assignment: CDR1 SGDLS and CDR2 YYNGEE. Trimming pared 3 bases from V and 0 bases from J, leaving 10 bases between. The CDR3 is CASSAQITSGNTIYF. As DNA, the CDR3 is TGTGCCAGCAGCGCACAGATAACCTCTGGAAACACCATATATTTT.

The chain carries TRBV6-5 and TRBJ2-7; D is perhaps TRBD2 (6 bases). Germline V gene lookup returns CDR1 MNHEY and CDR2 SVGAGI. The V gene lost 5 bases and the J gene lost 0 bases, with 14 bases spanning the gap. CDR3 length equals 15 residues. The DNA for the CDR3 is TGTGCCAGCAGTCTGGGCGGGGTCAGCTCCTACGAGCAGTACTTC. This codes for CASSLGGVSSYEQYF.

The genes are TRBV3-1 (or the pseudogene TRBV3-2) and TRBJ2-3, with D unresolved. Trimming removed 4 bases from V and 5 bases from J, with 10 bases in between. The CDR3 length is 13 residues. Per the germline V gene, CDR1 is LGHDT and CDR2 is YNNKEL (reference sequence). The CDR3 nucleotides are TGTGCCAGCAGCCGGATGGCAGGAGATACGCAGTATTTT. Protein sequence: CASSRMAGDTQYF.

The chain uses TRBV7-2 and TRBJ2-2; TRBD2 agrees at 14 bases. CDR1 and CDR2 from the germline V gene are SGHTA and FQGNSA. J gave up 7 bases and V 5 bases, and 12 bases lay outside the gene matches. The CDR3 sequence is 18 residues long. The CDR3 is CASSGPGLAGARNGELFF. In DNA form, the CDR3 reads TGTGCCAGCAGCGGCCCGGGACTAGCGGGAGCTAGGAACGGGGAGCTGTTTTTT. Full variable domain (rest looked up from reference TRBV7-2 and TRBJ2-2): GAGVSQSPSNKVTEKGKDVELRCDPISGHTALYWYRQSLGQGLEFLIYFQGNSAPDKSGLPSDRFSAERTGGSVSTLTIQRTQQEDSAVYLCASSGPGLAGARNGELFFGEGSRLTVL.

J is TRBJ1-1 and V is TRBV10-3; unclear D gene. The V gene's germline CDR1 is ENHRY and CDR2 SYGVKD. Trimming removed 0 bases from V and 1 base from J, with 9 bases in between. There are 15 residues in the CDR3. CDR3 nucleotide sequence: TGTGCCATCAGTGAGTCATCAGGAAGGAACACTGAAGCTTTCTTT. Protein product: CAISESSGRNTEAFF.

About this clone: The same CDR3 also results from other DNA sequences found in this sample. The rearrangement joins TRBV5-1 to TRBJ1-1; D not resolved. The V end lost 0 bases, the J end lost 3 bases, and 6 bases lay between the germline ends. The germline CDR1 and CDR2 sequences are SGHRS and YFSETQ. This CDR3 has 13 amino acids. The DNA of the CDR3 is TGCGCCAGCAGCTTGGAACGAGACACTGAAGCTTTCTTT. It is translated as CASSLERDTEAFF.